The T cell receptor (beta chain) described here comes from a study of vaccination effects on CD4 cells after COVID-19. Study summary: Samples were taken post-vaccine, and their median timing was 72 days after the second dose.

The repertoire was sequenced with immunoSEQ multiplex PCR; TCRdb's copy has only in-frame clones and lacks some. The table lists 30,000 or so clones, about 74% of them singletons. Culture lasted under 13 days before CD4+ T cell isolation. All study participants received two doses of BNT162b2 or mRNA-1273 vaccine. Nucleocapsid antibodies were negative in the vaccine recipients, who had never had SARS-CoV-2 infection. Comment on this clone: Its antigen is not known.

Study conclusions and caveats: Healthy vaccinees showed cross-reactivity with common cold coronaviruses in only 1 of 255 vaccine-induced clones.

Sequenced here: CD4+ T cells from PBMCs cultured without peptide, sampled after COVID-19 vaccination. This TCR was sampled from a human donor who received a COVID-19 vaccine.

The CDR3 DNA follows: TGTGCCTGGAGTGGCGGCAGTTCTTTTAGCAATCAGCCCCAGCATTTT. Translated: CAWSGGSSFSNQPQHF. The chain has TRBV30 and TRBJ1-5; D gene uncertain. Deletions cut 1 base from V and 0 bases from J, with 13 bases between. The CDR3 covers 16 residues. Germline V gene data show CDR1 as GTSNPN and CDR2 as SVGIG (reference sequence).